The 21 T cell receptor beta chains below come from one sample, sequenced in a study of blood T cell repertoires in COVID-19 (TCRdb year 2020). The method behind the library was the immunoSEQ multiplex PCR assay. TCRdb stores this immuneACCESS table with in-frame sequences only. Part of the clones is absent; in the studies checked, under half of the shortfall reflects unresolved V genes, and no reason is known for the rest. This sample gives 400,000 to 500,000 clones in total; roughly 85% of them show up just once. Jointly, the top ten make up about 1.5% of the sample. The specimen sequenced was peripheral blood. Receptor source: a woman aged 25 to 39 with active or convalescent COVID-19.

The rearrangement links TRBV10-3 to TRBJ2-1; the match to TRBD2 covers 10 bases. Trimming at V came to 5 bases and at J to 5 bases, leaving 9 bases not matched to a gene. CDR3 length: 16 amino acids. Germline V gene sequence: CDR1 ENHRY, CDR2 SYGVKD. The CDR3 region has the DNA TGTGCCATCAGTTTAGCGGGGGGTATTGGGGACAATGAGCAGTTCTTC. As protein: CAISLAGGIGDNEQFF.

J is TRBJ2-5 and V is TRBV6-5, with 7 bases identical to TRBD2. The length of the CDR3 is 13 residues. Germline CDR1 is MNHEY and CDR2 is SVGAGI. V was pared by 6 bases and J by 5 bases, with 6 bases of the junction left unmatched. The CDR3 region is CASSLNGRETQYF. CDR3 sequence (DNA): TGTGCCAGCAGCTTAAACGGGAGGGAGACCCAGTACTTC.

The chain is built from TRBV25-1 and TRBJ2-7; maybe TRBD2 (5 bases). CDR1 and CDR2 (germline): MGHDK, SYGVNS. The V and J ends lost 5 bases and 3 bases respectively, with 8 bases between them. CDR3 length: 12 amino acids. CDR3 DNA sequence: TGTGCCAGCAGTCCGGGAAACTACGAGCAGTACTTC. Protein product: CASSPGNYEQYF.

J is TRBJ2-5 and V is TRBV10-3; 7 bases map to TRBD1. The CDR3 loop spans 15 amino acids. Losses at the gene ends were 3 bases for V and 2 bases for J; bases not matched to a gene: 6. Germline V gene data show CDR1 as ENHRY and CDR2 as SYGVKD. In nucleotides, the CDR3 is TGTGCCATCAGTGAACCAGGGACAGCTCAAGAGACCCAGTACTTC. Translated, it gives CAISEPGTAQETQYF.

This clone showed up just once. The chain has TRBV6-4 and TRBJ2-5, with D possibly TRBD1 on 6 matching bases. CDR1 is MRHNA, CDR2 SNTAGT, per germline. The CDR3 extends over 13 amino acids. V gave up 7 bases and J gave up 4 bases, with 13 bases separating them. The CDR3: CASTDRSRETQYF. DNA for the CDR3: TGTGCCAGCACCGACAGGAGCCGAGAGACCCAGTACTTC.

DNA for the CDR3: TGTGCCAGCTCACCGGGACTTACGGGGGGTCCTGGCACAGATACGCAGTATTTT. This sequence encodes CASSPGLTGGPGTDTQYF. V and J are TRBV18 and TRBJ2-3, with 7 bases matching TRBD2. Trimming cost V 3 bases and J 1 base; bases outside gene matches: 13. Germline V CDR1 and CDR2: KGHSH, LQKENI. CDR3 length: 18 amino acids.

The rearrangement joins TRBV6-5 to TRBJ2-4; TRBD2 matches 8 bases. Per the germline V gene, CDR1 is MNHEY and CDR2 is SVGAGI. The length of the CDR3 is 16 residues. The V segment lost 4 bases and the J segment 8 bases; nucleotides outside the gene matches: 13. The CDR3 bases are TGTGCCAGCAGTTTAGTTGCGGGGGGCTGGTCGGACATTCAGTACTTC. It encodes CASSLVAGGWSDIQYF.

The chain links TRBV2 to TRBJ2-3; possible D gene TRBD2, 6 bases. The V gene's germline CDR1 is SNHLY and CDR2 FYNNEI. V lost 4 bases to trimming and J lost 8 bases, with 22 bases between them. The CDR3 is made up of 16 amino acids. The CDR3 here is CASSVWASANDGTQYF. DNA of the CDR3: TGTGCCAGCAGTGTATGGGCTAGCGCGAATGACGGTACGCAGTATTTT.

V and J are TRBV10-1 and TRBJ2-7, with a tentative D call TRBD2 (6 bases). V was shortened by 2 bases and J by 1 base, with 9 bases between the two germline ends. The germline gives CDR1 WNHNN, CDR2 SYGVQD (reference sequence). This CDR3 is built from 14 residues. The CDR3 DNA reads as TGCGCCAGCAGTGAGGGGGGGATATCCTACGAGCAGTACTTC. This codes for CASSEGGISYEQYF.

This clone is a singleton in its sample. The V gene is TRBV18, the J gene TRBJ1-1; D uncertain. The germline gives CDR1 KGHSH, CDR2 LQKENI. The CDR3 spans 14 residues. The germline V and J ends were trimmed by 4 bases and 2 bases, with 11 bases remaining between them. The CDR3 reads CASSRAEGNTEAFF. Here the CDR3 DNA reads TGTGCCAGCTCACGGGCGGAGGGAAACACTGAAGCTTTCTTT.

The V and J genes are TRBV6-1 and TRBJ1-5; TRBD1 matches 7 bases. The CDR3 spans 15 residues. The germline V gene encodes CDR1 MNHNS and CDR2 SASEGT. V gave up 1 base and J gave up 5 bases; unmatched junction bases: 5. The CDR3 sequence: CASSEEGALYQPQHF. The CDR3 region has the DNA TGTGCCAGCAGTGAAGAGGGGGCGTTATATCAGCCCCAGCATTTT.

The rearrangement joins TRBV18 to TRBJ2-7; 12 bases align to TRBD2. Germline V lookup: CDR1 KGHSH, CDR2 LQKENI. The V gene end was trimmed by 0 bases and the J gene end by 2 bases; junction bases not matched to a gene: 11. The CDR3 length is 19 residues. The CDR3 nucleotides are TGTGCCAGCTCACCACCCCGACTAGCGGGGGTAGGTGTCGCCTACGAGCAGTACTTC. Protein product: CASSPPRLAGVGVAYEQYF.

The rearrangement joins TRBV10-3 to TRBJ1-1, with no clear D. The V and J ends lost 7 bases and 3 bases respectively, with 12 bases between them. Germline V lookup: CDR1 ENHRY, CDR2 SYGVKD. The CDR3 length is 13 residues. The DNA of the CDR3 is TGTGCCATCAATCCTCGTGAGGACACTGAAGCTTTCTTT. The encoded protein is CAINPREDTEAFF.

This clone occurred a few times. The chain links TRBV7-8 to TRBJ1-2; a possible D gene is TRBD1 (6 bases). This CDR3 has 15 residues. Germline CDR1 is SGHVS and CDR2 is FQNEAQ. Trimming pared 7 bases from V and 1 base from J, leaving 16 bases between. The CDR3 DNA sequence: TGTGCCAGCACTCTACTCACAGGGAGTAACTATGGCTACACCTTC. Translation: CASTLLTGSNYGYTF.

The V and J genes are TRBV6-5 and TRBJ1-5; no clear D gene. Trimming stripped 5 bases from V and 5 bases from J, with 13 bases between. The length of the CDR3 is 14 residues. CDR1 is MNHEY and CDR2 is SVGAGI in the germline V gene. CDR3 protein: CASSRLRIDQPQHF. The CDR3 region has the DNA TGTGCCAGCAGTCGACTCCGAATAGATCAGCCCCAGCATTTT.

The chain employs TRBV5-1 and TRBJ2-5, with 7 bases identical to TRBD2. J gave up 4 bases and V 5 bases, and 8 bases lay outside the gene matches. Germline CDR1 SGHRS, CDR2 YFSETQ. The CDR3 is 14 amino acids. The CDR3 sequence is CASSFSSGRETQYF. The CDR3 region has the DNA TGCGCCAGCAGTTTCTCTAGCGGCCGAGAGACCCAGTACTTC. The full variable domain, rest sourced from reference TRBV5-1 and TRBJ2-5, is KAGVTQTPRYLIKTRGQQVTLSCSPISGHRSVSWYQQTPGQGLQFLFEYFSETQRNKGNFPGRFSGRQFSNSRSEMNVSTLELGDSALYLCASSFSSGRETQYFGPGTRLLVL.

This clone was observed once. This chain uses TRBV11-3 with TRBJ2-5; TRBD2 matches 10 bases. CDR3 length: 19 amino acids. Germline loops: CDR1 SGHNT, CDR2 YENEEA. The ends lost 5 bases at V and 0 bases at J; junction bases unmatched: 15. CDR3 protein: CASSPGGASGGPYQETQYF. CDR3 bases: TGTGCCAGCAGCCCCGGAGGGGCTAGCGGGGGACCGTACCAAGAGACCCAGTACTTC. Combining the CDR3 with reference TRBV11-3 and TRBJ2-5 gives the whole variable domain EAGVVQSPRYKIIEKKQPVAFWCNPISGHNTLYWYLQNLGQGPELLIRYENEEAVDDSQLPKDRFSAERLKGVDSTLKIQPAELGDSAVYLCASSPGGASGGPYQETQYFGPGTRLLVL.

The rearrangement links TRBV13 to TRBJ2-5, with TRBD1 matching over 8 bases. Germline-derived CDR1 and CDR2 are PRHDT and FYEKMQ (reference sequence). CDR3 length: 15 residues. J gave up 5 bases and V 4 bases, and 9 bases lay outside the gene matches. CDR3 nucleotides: TGTGCCAGCAGCTCCGACAGGGGAAGGAGGGAGACCCAGTACTTC. Protein sequence: CASSSDRGRRETQYF. The variable domain in full, with the rest retrieved from reference TRBV13 and TRBJ2-5, is AAGVIQSPRHLIKEKRETATLKCYPIPRHDTVYWYQQGPGQDPQFLISFYEKMQSDKGSIPDRFSAQQFSDYHSELNMSSLELGDSALYFCASSSDRGRRETQYFGPGTRLLVL.

This sequence joins TRBV7-2 and TRBJ2-7, with 7 bases that match TRBD1. The CDR3 has 13 residues. Trimming cost V 5 bases and J 3 bases; bases outside gene matches: 4. Germline V gene sequence: CDR1 SGHTA, CDR2 FQGNSA. CDR3 bases: TGTGCCAGCAGCCAAAGACAGGGCTACGAGCAGTACTTC. This sequence encodes CASSQRQGYEQYF.

This clone was counted only a few times. In DNA, the CDR3 is TGTGCCAGCAGCTTAGAACTAGCGGGGGGCGAAGATACGCAGTATTTT. Residues: CASSLELAGGEDTQYF. V is TRBV11-2 and J is TRBJ2-3; 12 nucleotides match TRBD2. Losses at the gene ends were 0 bases for V and 5 bases for J; bases not matched to a gene: 3. Germline CDR1 SGHAT, CDR2 FQNNGV. The CDR3 runs to 16 residues.

The CDR3 here is CASRHREPYGYTF. Here the CDR3 DNA reads TGTGCCAGCAGGCACCGGGAGCCCTATGGCTACACCTTC. The chain combines TRBV6-5 with TRBJ1-2; D is unresolved. Germline assignment: CDR1 MNHEY and CDR2 SVGAGI. The CDR3 runs 13 residues. The V and J ends lost 6 bases and 4 bases respectively, with 12 bases between them.